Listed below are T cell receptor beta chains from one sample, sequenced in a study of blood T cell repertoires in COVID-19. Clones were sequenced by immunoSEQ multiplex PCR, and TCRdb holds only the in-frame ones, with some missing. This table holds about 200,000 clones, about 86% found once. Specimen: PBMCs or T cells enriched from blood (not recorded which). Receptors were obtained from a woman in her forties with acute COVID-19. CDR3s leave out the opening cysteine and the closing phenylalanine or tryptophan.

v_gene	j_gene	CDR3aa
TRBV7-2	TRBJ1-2	ATFNYGYT
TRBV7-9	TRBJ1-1	ASSRDRRPNTEAF
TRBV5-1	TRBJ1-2	ASSPVPGTNYTSNYGYT
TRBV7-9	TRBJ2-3	ASSSPDAGTDTQY
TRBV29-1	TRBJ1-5	SVEGGRNQPQH
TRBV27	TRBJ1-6	ASSFQGSYNSPLH
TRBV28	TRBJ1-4	ASSFAGEGEKLF
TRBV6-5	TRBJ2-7	ASSTPSRSYEQY
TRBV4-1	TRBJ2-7	ASSHEPPPPQRAGEQY
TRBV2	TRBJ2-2	ASSTDSNTGELF
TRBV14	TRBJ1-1	ASSQDRNRGTEAF
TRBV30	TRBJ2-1	AWTSVAYNEQF
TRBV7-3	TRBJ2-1	ASSLSRGLSYNEQF
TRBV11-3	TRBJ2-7	ASSLEPGQGYEQY
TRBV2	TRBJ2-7	ASRGTGGGEQY
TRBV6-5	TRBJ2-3	ASIRGLVDTQY
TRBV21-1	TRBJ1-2	ASSTLQGLLEGYT
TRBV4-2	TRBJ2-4	ASSQSASGRAGNIQY
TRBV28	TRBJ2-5	ASSEWSYGGETQY
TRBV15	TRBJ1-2	ATGGANYGYT
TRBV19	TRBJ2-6	ASSRATGGSGANVLT
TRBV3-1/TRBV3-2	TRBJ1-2	ASSPLAPFPNYGYT
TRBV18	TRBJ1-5	ASSTSDSNQPQH
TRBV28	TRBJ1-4	ASSTRDSHNEKLF
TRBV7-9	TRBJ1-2	ASSLEQGFRT
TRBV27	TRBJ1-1	ASRAGTGSAF
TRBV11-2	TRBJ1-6	ASSVGTSNSPLH
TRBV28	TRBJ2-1	ASSRYNEQF
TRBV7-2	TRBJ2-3	ASSLVGGGADTQY
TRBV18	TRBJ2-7	ASSQIYQDEQY
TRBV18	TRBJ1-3	ASSPSLGVDRAGNTIY
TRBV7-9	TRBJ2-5	ASRFPAEETQY
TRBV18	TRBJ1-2	ASSPELDSSYT
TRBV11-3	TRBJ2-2	ASSSNTGELF
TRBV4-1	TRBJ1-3	ASSQDPGGNTIY
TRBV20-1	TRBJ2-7	SASDPGLAGNYEQY
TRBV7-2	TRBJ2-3	ASSPLAGVQDTQY
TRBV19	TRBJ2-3	ASSDPGGAHTDTQY
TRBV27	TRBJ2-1	ASSLLVADEQF
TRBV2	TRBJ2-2	ASRENLLGSKDTGELF
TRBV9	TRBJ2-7	ASSVEENYEQY
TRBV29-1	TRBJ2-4	SVLSSGSLAKNIQY
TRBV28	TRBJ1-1	ASSPVLNTEAF
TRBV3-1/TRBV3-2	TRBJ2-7	ASSQVGGSHEQY
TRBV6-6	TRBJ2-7	ASSQGGGQGSYEQY
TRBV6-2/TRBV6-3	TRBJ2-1	ASSFSGTGYNEQF